The sequence of this TCR beta chain was determined in a study of immune cell composition in non-small cell lung cancer. Only in-frame clones appear in the TCRdb table, and some are missing; sequencing was by immunoSEQ multiplex PCR. The sample includes 1,500 to 2,000 clones, 50% to 70% of them seen just once. The CDR3 loop spans 17 amino acids. The normal lung sample lay at least 3 cm, and maximally far, from the tumour. DNA was extracted from unsorted cell suspensions stored frozen. The source is a human donor with non-small cell lung cancer. The V call is TRBV1, the J call TRBJ2-3; TRBD2 is taken as the D call from the table, unchecked against the DNA. TRBV1 is shown as a pseudogene. Sequencing was done on a sample of non-adjacent lung tissue. The CDR3 reads CTSSQDKKEGATDTQYF. The CDR3 DNA follows: TGCACCAGCAGCCAAGATAAGAAGGAGGGAGCCACAGATACGCAGTATTTT.